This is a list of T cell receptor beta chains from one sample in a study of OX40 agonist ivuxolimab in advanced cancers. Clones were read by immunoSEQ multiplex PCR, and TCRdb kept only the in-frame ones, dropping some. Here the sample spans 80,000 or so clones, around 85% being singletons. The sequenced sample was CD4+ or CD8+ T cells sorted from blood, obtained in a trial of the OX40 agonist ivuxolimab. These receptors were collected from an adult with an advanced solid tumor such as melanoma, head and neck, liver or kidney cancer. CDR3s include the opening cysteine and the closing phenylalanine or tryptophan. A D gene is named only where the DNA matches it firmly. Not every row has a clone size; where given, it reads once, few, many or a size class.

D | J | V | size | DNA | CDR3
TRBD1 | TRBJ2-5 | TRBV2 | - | TGTGCCAGACAGGGGATAACAGAGACCCAGTACTTC | CARQGITETQYF
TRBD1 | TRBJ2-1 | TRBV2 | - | TGTGCCAGCCTGACAGGGTCCTACAATGAGCAGTTCTTC | CASLTGSYNEQFF
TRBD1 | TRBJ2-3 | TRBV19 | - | TGTGCCAGTACCTACAGGGGAGATACGCAGTATTTT | CASTYRGDTQYF
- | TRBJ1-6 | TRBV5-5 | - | TGTGCCAGCAGCTTAGGGGGTTCACCCCTCCACTTT | CASSLGGSPLHF
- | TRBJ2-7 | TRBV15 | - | TGTGCCACCAGCGGACCCCGGGCTGCCTCCTACGAGCAGTACTTC | CATSGPRAASYEQYF
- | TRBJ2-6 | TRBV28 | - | TGTGCCAGCAGGAGGTCCCCTGGGGCCAACGTCCTGACTTTC | CASRRSPGANVLTF
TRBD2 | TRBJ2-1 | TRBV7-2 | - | TGTGCCAGCAGCTTAATGGCTAGCGGGGGAAATGAGCAGTTCTTC | CASSLMASGGNEQFF
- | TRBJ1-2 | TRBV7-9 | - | TGTGCCAGCACCCGGGGAACTAACTATGGCTACACCTTC | CASTRGTNYGYTF
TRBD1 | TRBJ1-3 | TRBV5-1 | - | TGCGCCAGCGCGACAGGGGGCCAATTTCACTCTGGAAACACCATATATTTT | CASATGGQFHSGNTIYF
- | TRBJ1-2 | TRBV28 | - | TGTGCCAGCAGTCCACAACAGGGTAACTATGGCTACACCTTC | CASSPQQGNYGYTF
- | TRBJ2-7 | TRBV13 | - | TGTGCCAGCAGCTTCAGGGGAAGGGCCTCCTACGAGCAGTACTTC | CASSFRGRASYEQYF
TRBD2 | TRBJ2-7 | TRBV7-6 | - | TGTGCCAGCAGCCCACTACCACCGGGAGGCCAATACGAGCAGTACTTC | CASSPLPPGGQYEQYF
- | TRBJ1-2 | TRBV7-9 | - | TGTGCCAGCAGCTTAAGGGAAATGAGGGGCTATGGCTACACCTTC | CASSLREMRGYGYTF
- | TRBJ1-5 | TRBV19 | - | TGCGCCAGTAGTAAGAGCTATTATAGCAATCAGCCCCAGCATTTT | CASSKSYYSNQPQHF
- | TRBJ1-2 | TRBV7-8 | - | TGTGCCAGCAGCTTAGTACGGGGCAATGGCTACACCTTC | CASSLVRGNGYTF
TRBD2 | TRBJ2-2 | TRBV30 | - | TGTGCCTGGACCAATATCCCTTCATCCGGGACTAGCGGGAGGTCGCTCACCGGGGAGCTGTTTTTT | CAWTNIPSSGTSGRSLTGELFF
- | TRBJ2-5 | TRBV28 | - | TGTGCCAGCAGGGGTCAAACTGTCACCCAAGAGACCCAGTACTTC | CASRGQTVTQETQYF
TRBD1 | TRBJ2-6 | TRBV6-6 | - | TGTGCCAGCAGCAGGGGGCTCTCTGGGGCCAACGTCCTGACTTTC | CASSRGLSGANVLTF
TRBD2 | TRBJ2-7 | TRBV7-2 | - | TGTGCCAGCAGCTTTCGGACTAGCGGGGGCTACGAGCAGTACTTC | CASSFRTSGGYEQYF
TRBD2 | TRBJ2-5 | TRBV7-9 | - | TGTGCCAGCAGCCCCGGGACTAGCGGGCAAGAGACCCAGTACTTC | CASSPGTSGQETQYF
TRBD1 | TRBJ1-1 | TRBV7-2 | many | TGTGCCAGCAGCCCTTGGACAGGGCTCATGAACACTGAAGCTTTCTTT | CASSPWTGLMNTEAFF
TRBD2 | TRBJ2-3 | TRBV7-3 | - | TGTGCCAGCAGCCCACCGGGGAGCGGGAGGGCCGCAGATACGCAGTATTTT | CASSPPGSGRAADTQYF
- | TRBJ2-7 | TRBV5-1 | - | TGCGCCAGCAGCAGGACAGGGAGGGACTACGAGCAGTACTTC | CASSRTGRDYEQYF
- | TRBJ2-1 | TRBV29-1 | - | TGCAGCGTTGCTGGCGCGGTATACAATGAGCAGTTCTTC | CSVAGAVYNEQFF
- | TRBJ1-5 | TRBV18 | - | TGTGCCAGCTCACCACCGGCCGGGCGTAGCAATCAGCCCCAGCATTTT | CASSPPAGRSNQPQHF
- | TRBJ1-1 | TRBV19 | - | TGTGCCAGTAGTCCTCGCTCGAGGCAGTTAAACACTGAAGCTTTCTTT | CASSPRSRQLNTEAFF
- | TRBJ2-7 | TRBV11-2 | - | TGTGCCAGCAGTACCAATGGGGGCTACGAGCAGTACTTC | CASSTNGGYEQYF
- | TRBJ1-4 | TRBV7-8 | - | TGTGCCAGCAGCTTAGGCCCCGTTTCTGGCGGTGAAAAACTGTTTTTT | CASSLGPVSGGEKLFF